The 10 T cell receptor beta chains listed next were all sequenced from one sample in a study of cytomegalovirus exposure and HLA in healthy donors. Sequencing used immunoSEQ multiplex PCR; TCRdb keeps in-frame clones, though not all of them. The sample shows approximately 97,000 clones, approximately 93% of them seen only once. The material sequenced was PBMCs. These receptors were taken from a woman aged 25 to 45 in good health and CMV-seropositive.

The chain recombines TRBV30 with TRBJ2-7; D may be TRBD2 (6 bases). V was shortened by 3 bases and J by 2 bases, with 11 bases between the two germline ends. In germline, CDR1 is GTSNPN, CDR2 SVGIG (reference sequence). The CDR3 covers 13 residues. Written as DNA, the CDR3 is TGTGCCTGGAGGGTTAGCGGCACCTACGAGCAGTACTTC. Residues: CAWRVSGTYEQYF.

V gene TRBV19 combines with J gene TRBJ1-2, with 7 bases aligning to TRBD1. Germline V CDR1 and CDR2: LNHDA, SQIVND (reference sequence). J was trimmed by 4 bases and V by 6 bases; bases with no gene match: 8. The CDR3 has 14 amino acids. CDR3 in amino acids: CASSLTGESYGYTF. CDR3 nucleotides: TGTGCCAGTAGCTTAACAGGGGAGTCCTATGGCTACACCTTC.

The chain couples TRBV10-1 to TRBJ2-7; 12 positions match TRBD2. V lost 4 bases, J lost 5 bases, and 9 bases stayed unmatched. This CDR3 spans 16 amino acids. Germline V CDR1 and CDR2: WNHNN, SYGVQD (reference sequence). CDR3 nucleotide sequence: TGCGCCAGCAGTGTACAGACTAGCGGGAGTCGAAACGAGCAGTACTTC. Its translation: CASSVQTSGSRNEQYF.

This rearrangement joins TRBV2 to TRBJ2-7; 7 bases are a match to TRBD2. CDR3 length equals 13 residues. Germline V gene sequence: CDR1 SNHLY, CDR2 FYNNEI. Here the CDR3 DNA reads TGTACCTCGGCGCTAGCGGAGACCTACGAGCAGTACTTC. This encodes CTSALAETYEQYF.

This chain joins TRBV27 and TRBJ1-5; 7 bases match TRBD1. The CDR3 runs to 14 residues. Germline assignment: CDR1 MNHEY and CDR2 SMNVEV (reference sequence). The V gene end was trimmed by 3 bases and the J gene end by 4 bases; junction bases not matched to a gene: 3. CDR3 nucleotides: TGTGCCAGCAGTTTTAGGGGGCCTAATCAGCCCCAGCATTTT. This translates into CASSFRGPNQPQHF.

V is TRBV27 and J is TRBJ1-1; D gene ambiguous. The CDR3 consists of 15 residues. CDR1 and CDR2 from the germline V gene are MNHEY and SMNVEV (reference sequence). Trimming pared 6 bases from V and 0 bases from J, leaving 14 bases between. The CDR3, as DNA: TGTGCCAGCAGACCCAACCACAATTTGAACACTGAAGCTTTCTTT. This sequence encodes CASRPNHNLNTEAFF.

This clone was observed a few times. The chain uses TRBV15 and TRBJ2-1; 8 nucleotides align to TRBD1. After removal of 0 bases from V and 5 bases from J, the junction contained 6 bases not matched to a gene. CDR1 LNHNV and CDR2 YYDKDF come from the germline V gene (reference sequence). The CDR3 has 16 amino acids. The CDR3 spells CATSRDRQGYHNEQFF. For the CDR3, the DNA is TGTGCCACCAGCAGAGATCGACAGGGGTACCACAATGAGCAGTTCTTC.

The chain combines TRBV5-1 with TRBJ2-7; possibly TRBD2 for D (6 bases). There are 18 residues in the CDR3. Germline V gene lookup returns CDR1 SGHRS and CDR2 YFSETQ. V gave up 0 bases and J gave up 4 bases, with 23 bases separating them. CDR3 bases: TGCGCCAGCAGCTTGGAGGCACTAGCTCTCGGTACCCGATACGAGCAGTACTTC. It encodes CASSLEALALGTRYEQYF.

DNA for the CDR3: TGTGCCAGTAGTATAGAGCCAGGACTAACTCTGAACACCGGGGAGCTGTTTTTT. As protein: CASSIEPGLTLNTGELFF. The chain carries TRBV19 and TRBJ2-2; tentative D call: TRBD2 (6 bases). The CDR3 consists of 18 residues. The germline V gene encodes CDR1 LNHDA and CDR2 SQIVND (reference sequence). With 0 bases removed from V and 1 base from J, the gap between germline ends came to 15 bases.

CDR3 residues: CASGRQGRNYGYTF. CDR3 nucleotide sequence: TGTGCCAGCGGTCGACAGGGGCGGAACTATGGCTACACCTTC. The chain combines TRBV6-5 with TRBJ1-2; 8 nucleotides line up with TRBD1. The germline CDR1 and CDR2 sequences are MNHEY and SVGAGI. J gave up 2 bases and V 8 bases, and 7 bases lay outside the gene matches. CDR3 length equals 14 residues.